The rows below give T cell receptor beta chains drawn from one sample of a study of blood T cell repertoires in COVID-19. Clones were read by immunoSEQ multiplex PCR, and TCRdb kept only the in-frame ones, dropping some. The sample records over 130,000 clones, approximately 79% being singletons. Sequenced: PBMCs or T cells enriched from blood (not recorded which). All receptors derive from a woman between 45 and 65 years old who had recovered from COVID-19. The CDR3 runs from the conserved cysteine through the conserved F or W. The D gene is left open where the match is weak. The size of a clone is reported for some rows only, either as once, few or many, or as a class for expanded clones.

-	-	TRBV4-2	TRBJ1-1	CASSQEVRGNTEAFF	TGTGCCAGCAGCCAAGAGGTTAGGGGGAATACTGAAGCTTTCTTT
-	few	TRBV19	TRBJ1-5	CASSLRNQPQHF	TGTGCCAGTAGTCTTCGGAATCAGCCCCAGCATTTT
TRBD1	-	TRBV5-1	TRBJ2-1	CASSPRDRGRVEQFF	TGCGCCAGCAGCCCCCGGGACAGGGGGCGGGTTGAGCAGTTCTTC
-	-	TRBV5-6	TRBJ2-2	CASSLAGALTGELFF	TGTGCCAGCAGCTTGGCAGGGGCCCTCACCGGGGAGCTGTTTTTT
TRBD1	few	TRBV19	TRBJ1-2	CASTTQTGNYGYTF	TGTGCCAGTACTACCCAGACAGGGAACTATGGCTACACCTTC
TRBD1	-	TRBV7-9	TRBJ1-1	CASSQIRDRNTEAFF	TGTGCCAGCAGCCAGATCCGGGACAGGAACACTGAAGCTTTCTTT
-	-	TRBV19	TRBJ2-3	CASSLQGSTDTQYF	TGTGCCAGTAGTCTACAGGGAAGCACAGATACGCAGTATTTT
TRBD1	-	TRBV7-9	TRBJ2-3	CASSSGGQGADTQYF	TGTGCCAGCAGCAGCGGTGGACAGGGGGCAGATACGCAGTATTTT
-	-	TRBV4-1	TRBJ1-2	CASSQEAGARGYTF	TGCGCCAGCAGCCAAGAGGCAGGGGCAAGAGGCTACACCTTC
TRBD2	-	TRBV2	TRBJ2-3	CASSGASGSTDTQYF	TGTGCCAGCAGTGGGGCTAGCGGGAGCACAGATACGCAGTATTTT
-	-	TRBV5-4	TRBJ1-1	CASSFIGAEAFF	TGTGCCAGCAGCTTTATCGGGGCTGAAGCTTTCTTT